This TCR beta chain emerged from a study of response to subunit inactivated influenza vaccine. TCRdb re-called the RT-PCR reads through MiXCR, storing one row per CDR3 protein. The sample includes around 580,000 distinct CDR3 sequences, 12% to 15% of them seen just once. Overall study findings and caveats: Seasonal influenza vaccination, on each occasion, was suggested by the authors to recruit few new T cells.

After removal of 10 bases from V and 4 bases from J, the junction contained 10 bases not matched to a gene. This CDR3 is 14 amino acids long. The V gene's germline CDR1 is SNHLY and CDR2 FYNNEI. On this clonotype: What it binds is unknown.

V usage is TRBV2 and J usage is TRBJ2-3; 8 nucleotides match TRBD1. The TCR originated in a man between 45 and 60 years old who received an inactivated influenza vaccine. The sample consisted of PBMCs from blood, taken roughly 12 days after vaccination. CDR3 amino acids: CAITKDRVPDTQYF. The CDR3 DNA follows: TGTGCCATAACAAAGGACAGGGTCCCAGATACGCAGTATTTT. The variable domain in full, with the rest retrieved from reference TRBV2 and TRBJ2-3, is EPEVTQTPSHQVTQMGQEVILRCVPISNHLYFYWYRQILGQKVEFLVSFYNNEISEKSEIFDDQFSVERPDGSNFTLKIRSTKLEDSAMYFCAITKDRVPDTQYFGPGTRLTVL.